This T cell receptor (beta chain) is from a study of shared clonotypes between healthy human individuals. As defined, naive CD8 cells were CD45RO-negative and positively selected for CCR7, with terminally differentiated effector memory CD45RA+ cells excluded. Concerning this clone itself: Its antigen is not known.

CDR1 and CDR2 (germline): DFQATT, SNEGSKA (reference sequence). CDR3 length: 11 amino acids. Trimming shortened V by 8 bases and J by 1 base, and 6 bases separated the two germline ends. Study observations and caveats: Tissues were not sampled, only blood, and their repertoires likely differ.

The protocol was immunoSEQ multiplex PCR, while the TCRdb copy is restricted to in-frame clones and leaves out a portion. Altogether 630,000 or so clones are present, 95% to 98% being singletons, with the ten largest covering roughly 0.29%. The source of this sequence is a man under 40 in good health. The specimen sequenced was naive CD8+ T cells sorted from blood. The V and J genes are TRBV20-1 and TRBJ1-5; no clear D gene. CDR3 amino acids: CSTDSNQPQHF. The CDR3, as DNA: TGCAGTACCGACAGCAATCAGCCCCAGCATTTT.